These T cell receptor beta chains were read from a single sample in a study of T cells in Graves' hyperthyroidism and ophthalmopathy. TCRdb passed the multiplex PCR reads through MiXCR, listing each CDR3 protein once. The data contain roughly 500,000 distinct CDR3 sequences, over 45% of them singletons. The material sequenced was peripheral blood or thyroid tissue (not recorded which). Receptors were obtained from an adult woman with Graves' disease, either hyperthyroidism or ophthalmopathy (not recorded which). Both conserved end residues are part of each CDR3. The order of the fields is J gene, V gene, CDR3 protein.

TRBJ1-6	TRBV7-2	CASSSLAGTEAERDNSPLHF
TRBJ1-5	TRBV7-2	CASTTYGTGNQPQHF
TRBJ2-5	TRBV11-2	CASESLETQYF
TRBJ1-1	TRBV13	CASSFRTLAMNTEAFF
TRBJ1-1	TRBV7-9	CASRVGTGDSGTEAFF
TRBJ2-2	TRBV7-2	CASNQFRDRNTGELFF
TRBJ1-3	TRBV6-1	CASRFSRLNTIYF
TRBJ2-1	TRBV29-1	CSVVGGVGKGEQFF
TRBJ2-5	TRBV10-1	CASSDLDSAGQETQYF
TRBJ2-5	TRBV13	CASTPVGRAETQYF
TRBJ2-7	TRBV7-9	CASSLTSDEQYF
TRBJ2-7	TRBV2	CASSDQGVGYEQYF
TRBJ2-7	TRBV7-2	CASSLGRYQAYEQYF
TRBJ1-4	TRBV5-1	CASSLAGTDATNEKLFF
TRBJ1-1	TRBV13	CASSLRTVPTGQSF
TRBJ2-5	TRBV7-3	CASSPQPQETQYF
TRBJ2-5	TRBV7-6	CASSPRTSGRAGTQYF
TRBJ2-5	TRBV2	CASCPGGTETQYF
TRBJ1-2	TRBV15	CATSPNRAWDYGYTF
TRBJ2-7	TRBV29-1	CSVWGLAALYEQYF
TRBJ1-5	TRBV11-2	CASSLKSWGRNQPQHF
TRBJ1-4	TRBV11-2	CASSYGGGGYEKLFF
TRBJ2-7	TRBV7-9	CASSPRTGTDYEQYF
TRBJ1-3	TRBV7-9	CASSLGPDTIYF
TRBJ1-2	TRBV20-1	CSADDAGGNYGYTF
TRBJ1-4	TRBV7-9	CASSLAQGRDEKLFF
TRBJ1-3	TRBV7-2	CASSFKGDSGNTIYF
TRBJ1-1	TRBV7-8	CASSLDRTSGNTEAFF
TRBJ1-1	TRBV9	CASSPHVRTVNTEAFF
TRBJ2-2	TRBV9	CASSVGSGELFF
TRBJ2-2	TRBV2	CASSRGETGELFF